A single TCR beta chain is shown here with its context. Original processing notes: Amplification of reference gene primers was used by the study to estimate nucleated cell counts. TCRdb keeps only in-frame clones here, not all; method: immunoSEQ multiplex PCR. Clonal size and the V and J genes are those of that table, whereas D and trimming came from the DNA. The sample has about 140,000 clones; approximately 83% are singletons. The data originate from a study of blood T cell repertoires in COVID-19. Looking at the study overall: Researchers got acute and convalescent COVID-19 samples from the United States, Italy and Spain. T cells, B-cell-depleted T cells, or PBMCs supplied cDNA or gDNA.

CDR3 length: 13 amino acids. The ends lost 6 bases at V and 7 bases at J; junction bases unmatched: 2. Material for sequencing was peripheral blood. The TCR comes from a human donor in a cohort sampled during active COVID-19. This chain connects TRBV12-3 or TRBV12-4 to TRBJ1-6; the match to TRBD1 covers 8 bases. The CDR3 sequence is CASRGQENSPLHF. In nucleotides, the CDR3 is TGTGCCAGCAGGGGACAGGAGAATTCACCCCTCCACTTT.